The 32 T cell receptor beta chains below come from one sample, sequenced in a study of blood T cell repertoires in COVID-19. Sequenced by immunoSEQ multiplex PCR; TCRdb stores in-frame clones only, minus some. The data show more than 200,000 clones, approximately 88% seen once. The sequenced sample consisted of peripheral blood. These receptors came from a man aged 35 to 55 with acute or convalescent COVID-19.

The V and J genes are TRBV9 and TRBJ2-1, with D possibly TRBD2 on 5 matching bases. The CDR3 is 14 amino acids. Trimming took off 3 bases at V and 5 bases at J, with 12 bases between the two ends. The germline V gene has CDR1 SGDLS and CDR2 YYNGEE. CDR3 region: CASSDRSGHNEQFF. CDR3 coding DNA: TGTGCCAGCAGCGACCGGAGCGGTCACAATGAGCAGTTCTTC.

The chain joins TRBV6-2 or TRBV6-3 to TRBJ1-3; the D gene is possibly TRBD1 (5 bases). There are 15 residues in the CDR3. V shed 2 bases and J shed 0 bases, with 8 bases lying between them. Per the germline V gene, CDR1 is MNHEY and CDR2 is SVGEGT. CDR3 nucleotide sequence: TGTGCCAGCAGTTACGCAGGGTTCTCTGGAAACACCATATATTTT. It codes for CASSYAGFSGNTIYF.

The chain joins TRBV7-9 to TRBJ2-5; D is unclear. V was clipped by 4 bases and J by 5 bases, with 14 bases between them. The CDR3 has 14 amino acids. CDR1 and CDR2 (germline): SEHNR, FQNEAQ (reference sequence). CDR3 in DNA: TGTGCCAGCAGCTCTCATCTACCCAGGGAGACCCAGTACTTC. Its translation: CASSSHLPRETQYF.

V and J are TRBV9 and TRBJ1-2; 7 bases agree with TRBD1. Germline V gene sequence: CDR1 SGDLS, CDR2 YYNGEE. The CDR3 runs 14 residues. Trimming at V came to 4 bases and at J to 2 bases, leaving 5 bases not matched to a gene. CDR3 sequence reads: CASSPTGMNYGYTF. DNA of the CDR3: TGTGCCAGCAGCCCGACAGGGATGAACTATGGCTACACCTTC.

The chain combines TRBV19 with TRBJ2-1; 9 nucleotides agree with TRBD2. This CDR3 spans 16 amino acids. Germline CDR1 is LNHDA and CDR2 is SQIVND (reference sequence). The J segment lost 5 bases and the V segment lost 8 bases, leaving 13 bases of the junction unmatched. CDR3 region: CASSLPTSGKNNEQFF. In DNA form, the CDR3 reads TGTGCCAGTTCCCTTCCGACTAGCGGCAAGAACAATGAGCAGTTCTTC.

CDR3 residues: CASSFSGLGTGELFF. CDR3 sequence (DNA): TGTGCCAGCAGCTTTTCCGGACTCGGCACCGGGGAGCTGTTTTTT. V is TRBV6-4 and J is TRBJ2-2; weak D call: TRBD2 (5 bases). CDR3 length: 15 amino acids. V shed 6 bases and J shed 4 bases, with 15 bases lying between them. Germline V gene data show CDR1 as MRHNA and CDR2 as SNTAGT.

The V gene is TRBV3-1 (or the pseudogene TRBV3-2), the J gene TRBJ2-1; D unclear. The V end was cut by 1 base, the J end by 0 bases, with 10 bases between. CDR1 and CDR2 (germline): LGHDT, YNNKEL (reference sequence). CDR3 length equals 16 residues. CDR3 sequence reads: CASSQGLPNSYNEQFF. The DNA for the CDR3 is TGTGCCAGCAGCCAAGGACTCCCGAACTCCTACAATGAGCAGTTCTTC.

V is TRBV5-1 and J is TRBJ2-5, with TRBD2 identical over 7 bases. V gave up 4 bases and J gave up 3 bases; unmatched junction bases: 12. The CDR3 spans 16 residues. CDR1 is SGHRS and CDR2 is YFSETQ in the germline V gene. Here the CDR3 reads CASSLPEGGTKETQYF. CDR3 coding DNA: TGCGCCAGCAGCCTCCCGGAGGGAGGGACTAAAGAGACCCAGTACTTC.

V usage is TRBV10-3 and J usage is TRBJ2-1, with 9 nucleotides matching TRBD2. Germline V gene sequence: CDR1 ENHRY, CDR2 SYGVKD. V gave up 4 bases and J gave up 8 bases; unmatched junction bases: 6. The CDR3 is 14 amino acids. Written as DNA, the CDR3 is TGTGCCATCAGTGGCGCCCGACTAGCGGATGAGCAGTTCTTC. Protein: CAISGARLADEQFF.

This clone appeared once. This chain joins TRBV12-3 or TRBV12-4 and TRBJ2-2; D not resolved. This CDR3 is built from 11 residues. V was trimmed by 8 bases and J by 8 bases, leaving 9 bases between them. The CDR3 bases are TGTGCCAGCGAAAGCGAGGGGGAGCTGTTTTTT. Translated: CASESEGELFF.

This clone showed up just once. The rearrangement links TRBV29-1 to TRBJ1-2; no firm D call. Trimming took off 4 bases at V and 3 bases at J, with 12 bases between the two ends. The CDR3 spans 13 residues. Germline loops: CDR1 SQVTM, CDR2 ANQGSEA. The chain's CDR3 is CSVGRFTDYGYTF. The CDR3 DNA reads as TGCAGCGTTGGGCGGTTCACGGACTATGGCTACACCTTC.

This rearrangement joins TRBV19 to TRBJ2-1; D is uncertain. Trimming pared 5 bases from V and 0 bases from J, leaving 5 bases between. The germline V gene encodes CDR1 LNHDA and CDR2 SQIVND (reference sequence). The CDR3 consists of 13 residues. The DNA of the CDR3 is TGTGCCAGTAGTGAGAGCTCCTACAATGAGCAGTTCTTC. It codes for CASSESSYNEQFF.

CDR3 loop: CASSLEGTSGNEQFF. The CDR3 DNA sequence: TGTGCCAGCAGCTTAGAGGGGACTAGCGGGAATGAGCAGTTCTTC. The rearrangement joins TRBV13 to TRBJ2-1, with TRBD2 matching over 12 bases. The V gene's germline CDR1 is PRHDT and CDR2 FYEKMQ (reference sequence). CDR3 size: 15 residues. V lost 1 base, J lost 7 bases, and 2 bases stayed unmatched.

V gene TRBV3-1 (or the pseudogene TRBV3-2) combines with J gene TRBJ1-2; possible D gene TRBD1, 6 bases. V shed 2 bases and J shed 6 bases, with 19 bases lying between them. Germline loops: CDR1 LGHDT, CDR2 YNNKEL (reference sequence). This CDR3 is built from 16 residues. The CDR3 protein is CASSQRKGEGAHGYTF. The CDR3 DNA follows: TGTGCCAGCAGCCAAAGGAAGGGGGAGGGAGCTCATGGCTACACCTTC.

The chain employs TRBV30 and TRBJ1-1; TRBD1 might be the D (5 bases). The CDR3 sequence is 13 residues long. Trimming shortened V by 3 bases and J by 3 bases, and 11 bases separated the two germline ends. Germline V gene sequence: CDR1 GTSNPN, CDR2 SVGIG (reference sequence). CDR3 sequence (DNA): TGTGCCTGGAGAAGCAGGGCGTACACTGAAGCTTTCTTT. As protein: CAWRSRAYTEAFF.

The rearrangement joins TRBV5-1 to TRBJ2-3, with 10 bases lining up with TRBD2. V shed 0 bases and J 0 bases; nucleotides not matched to a gene: 4. This CDR3 contains 17 residues. Germline V lookup: CDR1 SGHRS, CDR2 YFSETQ. The CDR3 sequence is CASSLEASGRSTDTQYF. In DNA, the CDR3 is TGCGCCAGCAGCTTGGAGGCTAGCGGGAGAAGCACAGATACGCAGTATTTT. Full variable domain (remainder filled in from reference TRBV5-1 and TRBJ2-3): KAGVTQTPRYLIKTRGQQVTLSCSPISGHRSVSWYQQTPGQGLQFLFEYFSETQRNKGNFPGRFSGRQFSNSRSEMNVSTLELGDSALYLCASSLEASGRSTDTQYFGPGTRLTVL.

This clone has just a few counts. The rearrangement joins TRBV7-9 to TRBJ2-7, with D perhaps TRBD2 (6 bases). Trimming left V 1 base short and J 5 bases short, with 12 bases between. CDR3 length equals 14 residues. CDR1 is SEHNR and CDR2 is FQNEAQ in the germline V gene (reference sequence). CDR3 loop: CASSLGGGKHEQYF. The CDR3 DNA sequence: TGTGCCAGCAGCTTAGGAGGAGGGAAACACGAGCAGTACTTC.

This sequence joins TRBV19 and TRBJ2-5, with D possibly TRBD2 on 6 matching bases. This CDR3 is 16 amino acids long. V lost 1 base to trimming and J lost 4 bases, with 16 bases between them. Germline CDR1 is LNHDA and CDR2 is SQIVND (reference sequence). CDR3: CASSIALPGAVETQYF. In DNA form, the CDR3 reads TGTGCCAGTAGTATAGCGCTCCCGGGAGCAGTAGAGACCCAGTACTTC.

This chain joins TRBV6-1 and TRBJ2-7, with 8 bases aligning to TRBD1. V dropped 2 bases and J dropped 6; count of bases not matched to a gene: 9. The CDR3 consists of 15 residues. CDR1 and CDR2 from the germline V gene are MNHNS and SASEGT. CDR3 residues: CASSEPRTGRFEQYF. In nucleotides, the CDR3 is TGTGCCAGCAGTGAACCCCGGACAGGGCGTTTCGAGCAGTACTTC.

Notes on this clone: This CDR3 is also generated by other DNA sequences in the sample. DNA for the CDR3: TGTGCCACCACAACAGGGCGTTCTAATGAAAAACTGTTTTTT. Its translation is CATTTGRSNEKLFF. V and J are TRBV19 and TRBJ1-4, with D perhaps matching TRBD1 (6 bases). Germline V lookup: CDR1 LNHDA, CDR2 SQIVND (reference sequence). Trimming removed 10 bases from V and 3 bases from J, with 15 bases in between. This CDR3 is built from 14 residues.

V gene TRBV18 combines with J gene TRBJ2-3; 11 positions match TRBD2. The CDR3 is 14 amino acids. The V segment lost 3 bases and the J segment 10 bases; nucleotides outside the gene matches: 6. Germline V gene data show CDR1 as KGHSH and CDR2 as LQKENI. The CDR3 protein is CASSPGLADTAQYF. Written as DNA, the CDR3 is TGTGCCAGCTCACCGGGACTAGCGGATACGGCGCAGTATTTT.

This chain connects TRBV15 to TRBJ1-5; D unresolved. The V end was cut by 1 base, the J end by 5 bases, with 9 bases between. The CDR3 contains 14 residues. Germline lookup yields CDR1 LNHNV and CDR2 YYDKDF (reference sequence). CDR3: CATSRGGRDQPQHF. CDR3 bases: TGTGCCACCAGCAGAGGAGGGAGGGATCAGCCCCAGCATTTT.

The chain links TRBV6-6 to TRBJ2-4; 9 positions match TRBD1. Trimming removed 5 bases from V and 7 bases from J; junction bases left unmatched: 18. This CDR3 has 18 amino acids. CDR1 and CDR2 (germline): MNHNY, SVGAGI (reference sequence). The CDR3 sequence: CASSHTPRNRGHANIQYF. Written as DNA, the CDR3 is TGTGCCAGCAGTCACACCCCCCGTAACAGGGGGCATGCGAACATTCAGTACTTC.

J is TRBJ2-1 and V is TRBV27, with 12 bases aligning to TRBD2. CDR3 length: 16 residues. In germline, CDR1 is MNHEY, CDR2 SMNVEV (reference sequence). V shed 10 bases, J shed 3 bases, and the junction held 10 bases outside the gene matches. The CDR3 sequence is CAIARGLAGYYNEQFF. DNA of the CDR3: TGTGCCATCGCGCGGGGACTAGCGGGTTACTACAATGAGCAGTTCTTC.

The V and J genes are TRBV19 and TRBJ2-1; weak D call: TRBD2 (5 bases). V was pared by 4 bases and J by 5 bases, with 6 bases between. CDR3 size: 12 residues. Per the germline V gene, CDR1 is LNHDA and CDR2 is SQIVND (reference sequence). CDR3 DNA sequence: TGTGCCAGTAGTAAACTAGACAATGAGCAGTTCTTC. Residues: CASSKLDNEQFF.

V and J are TRBV10-2 and TRBJ1-5; D is undetermined. Germline CDR1 WSHSY, CDR2 SAAADI. Trimming cost V 3 bases and J 6 bases, with 9 bases left between them. The CDR3 is 13 amino acids. CDR3 protein: CASSDQEGQPQHF. CDR3 bases: TGCGCCAGCAGTGACCAGGAGGGTCAGCCCCAGCATTTT.

V usage is TRBV6-5 and J usage is TRBJ1-2; the D is unclear. Per the germline V gene, CDR1 is MNHEY and CDR2 is SVGAGI. Trimming removed 4 bases from V and 0 bases from J, with 6 bases in between. The CDR3 is made up of 13 amino acids. The CDR3 DNA is TGTGCCAGCAGTTTAAGCTCTAACTATGGCTACACCTTC. It specifies CASSLSSNYGYTF.

This sequence joins TRBV19 and TRBJ1-3; D might be TRBD1 (5 bases). The germline V gene encodes CDR1 LNHDA and CDR2 SQIVND (reference sequence). CDR3 length: 15 amino acids. V dropped 5 bases and J dropped 2 bases, with 13 bases sitting between them. CDR3 DNA: TGTGCCAGTAGTGAACGGGGGTTAACTGGAAACACCATATATTTT. Amino acid sequence: CASSERGLTGNTIYF.

The V call is TRBV5-1, the J call TRBJ2-7, with 8 positions matching TRBD2. The CDR3 runs to 16 residues. The trim removed 4 bases at V and 5 bases at J, leaving 14 bases unmatched. Germline lookup yields CDR1 SGHRS and CDR2 YFSETQ. The CDR3 reads CASSLTPTSEGHEQYF. The CDR3 coding sequence is TGCGCCAGCAGCCTTACCCCGACTAGCGAGGGTCACGAGCAGTACTTC.

The chain recombines TRBV11-2 with TRBJ2-4, with 15 positions matching TRBD2. The junction had 8 bases not matched to a gene; V was cut back by 5 bases and J by 0 bases. Looked up from germline, CDR1 is SGHAT and CDR2 is FQNNGV. The CDR3 is 19 residues long. The CDR3 DNA sequence: TGTGCCAGCAGCCCCAGGGGACTAGCGGGAGGAGGAGCCAAAAACATTCAGTACTTC. This translates into CASSPRGLAGGGAKNIQYF. Filled out from reference TRBV11-2 and TRBJ2-4, the complete variable domain reads EAGVAQSPRYKIIEKRQSVAFWCNPISGHATLYWYQQILGQGPKLLIQFQNNGVVDDSQLPKDRFSAERLKGVDSTLKIQPAKLEDSAVYLCASSPRGLAGGGAKNIQYFGAGTRLSVL.

This clone was observed once. The rearrangement joins TRBV6-2 or TRBV6-3 to TRBJ2-3; a possible D gene is TRBD2 (6 bases). CDR3 size: 16 residues. The germline gives CDR1 MNHEY, CDR2 SVGEGT. Deletions cut 2 bases from V and 2 bases from J, with 14 bases between. The CDR3 DNA sequence: TGTGCCAGCAGTTACGCGAGCGGGCAACCCACAGATACGCAGTATTTT. Its translation is CASSYASGQPTDTQYF.

The chain couples TRBV11-3 to TRBJ2-2; possibly TRBD1 for D (7 bases). Germline V CDR1 and CDR2: SGHNT, YENEEA. This CDR3 has 18 amino acids. Trimming stripped 0 bases from V and 5 bases from J, with 19 bases between. In nucleotides, the CDR3 is TGTGCCAGCAGCTTAGAGAGGGCGCAGGGGGGTCGAACCGGGGAGCTGTTTTTT. Amino acids: CASSLERAQGGRTGELFF.